The 20 T cell receptor beta chains presented below share a single source sample, sequenced in a study of blood T cell repertoires in COVID-19. Using immunoSEQ multiplex PCR, the repertoire was profiled, and TCRdb retains in-frame clones only, with some absent. The sample holds fewer than 200,000 clones, over 65% seen once. Sequenced sample: PBMCs or T cells enriched from blood (not recorded which). The receptor source for this set is a woman between 45 and 60 years old who had recovered from COVID-19.

V and J are TRBV27 and TRBJ2-3; the match to TRBD2 covers 13 bases. The CDR3 has 17 amino acids. The trim removed 2 bases at V and 7 bases at J, leaving 9 bases unmatched. CDR1 and CDR2 from the germline V gene are MNHEY and SMNVEV (reference sequence). In DNA, the CDR3 is TGTGCCAGCAGTTTAGGATATGGACTAGCGGGAGTCCATACGCAGTATTTT. This codes for CASSLGYGLAGVHTQYF.

This chain joins TRBV5-4 and TRBJ1-2, with a weak D call TRBD1 (6 bases). CDR3 size: 14 residues. Germline V gene data show CDR1 as SGHNT and CDR2 as YYREEE (reference sequence). With 4 bases removed from V and 4 bases from J, the gap between germline ends came to 14 bases. The DNA of the CDR3 is TGTGCCAGCAGCCCCCAGGGGCGTTCCTATGGCTACACCTTC. The encoded protein is CASSPQGRSYGYTF.

This clone turned up a few times. V gene TRBV6-5 combines with J gene TRBJ1-1; 8 nucleotides match TRBD1. This CDR3 region has 15 residues. The V gene's germline CDR1 is MNHEY and CDR2 SVGAGI. V shed 5 bases and J 4 bases; nucleotides not matched to a gene: 9. The CDR3 region is CASSPYDRGSTEAFF. For the CDR3, the DNA is TGTGCCAGCAGTCCTTACGACAGGGGCAGCACTGAAGCTTTCTTT.

V usage is TRBV6-5 and J usage is TRBJ1-1, with 7 bases fitting TRBD1. The CDR3 is 13 amino acids. The J segment lost 7 bases and the V segment lost 6 bases, leaving 8 bases of the junction unmatched. Germline-derived CDR1 and CDR2 are MNHEY and SVGAGI. CDR3 sequence (DNA): TGTGCCAGCAGACTAGACCGGGACAGTGAAGCTTTCTTT. Protein product: CASRLDRDSEAFF.

V is TRBV30 and J is TRBJ1-1; D gene uncertain. V was pared by 2 bases and J by 3 bases, with 4 bases between. This CDR3 is built from 11 residues. Germline V gene lookup returns CDR1 GTSNPN and CDR2 SVGIG (reference sequence). For the CDR3, the DNA is TGTGCCTGGAGTCTCTACACTGAAGCTTTCTTT. Residues: CAWSLYTEAFF. Using reference TRBV30 and TRBJ1-1 for the parts outside the CDR3, the full variable domain is SQTIHQWPATLVQPVGSPLSLECTVEGTSNPNLYWYRQAAGRGLQLLFYSVGIGQISSEVPQNLSASRPQDRQFILSSKKLLLSDSGFYLCAWSLYTEAFFGQGTRLTVV.

In its sample, this clone was seen a few times. This rearrangement joins TRBV7-9 to TRBJ1-3; TRBD1 matches at 10 bases. V lost 5 bases and J lost 7; bases outside the gene matches: 2. The CDR3 covers 13 residues. Per the germline V gene, CDR1 is SEHNR and CDR2 is FQNEAQ (reference sequence). The CDR3 region is CASSPGQGNTIYF. DNA for the CDR3: TGTGCCAGCAGCCCGGGACAGGGGAACACCATATATTTT. Supplemented by reference TRBV7-9 and TRBJ1-3, the full variable domain reads DTGVSQNPRHKITKRGQNVTFRCDPISEHNRLYWYRQTLGQGPEFLTYFQNEAQLEKSRLLSDRFSAERPKGSFSTLEIQRTEQGDSAMYLCASSPGQGNTIYFGEGSWLTVV.

This clone was observed a handful of times. V and J are TRBV9 and TRBJ2-7, with 7 bases identical to TRBD2. With V trimmed by 1 base and J by 5 bases, 12 bases remained unmatched. In germline, CDR1 is SGDLS, CDR2 YYNGEE. This CDR3 has 16 residues. CDR3 DNA: TGTGCCAGCAGCGTATGGGGGAGCGGGAAACCCAACGAGCAGTACGTC. Translated, it gives CASSVWGSGKPNEQYV.

The V call is TRBV7-9, the J call TRBJ2-7, with D possibly TRBD2 on 6 matching bases. This CDR3 comprises 14 residues. V was pared by 0 bases and J by 2 bases, with 8 bases between. CDR1 SEHNR and CDR2 FQNEAQ come from the germline V gene (reference sequence). The CDR3 is CASSLAPGAYEQYV. In DNA, the CDR3 is TGTGCCAGCAGCTTAGCGCCGGGGGCCTACGAGCAGTACGTC.

V is TRBV9 and J is TRBJ1-3; tentatively, D is TRBD1 (6 bases). The CDR3 runs 16 residues. Deletions cut 3 bases from V and 4 bases from J, with 17 bases between. The germline V gene has CDR1 SGDLS and CDR2 YYNGEE. The CDR3 region is CASSAGGTGSGNTIYF. CDR3 DNA: TGTGCCAGCAGCGCGGGGGGTACAGGGTCGGGAAACACCATATATTTT.

The gene calls are TRBV30 and TRBJ1-1, with no clear D. Between the trimmed V and J ends, which lost 1 base and 3 bases, there was a span of 6 bases. From germline, CDR1 is GTSNPN and CDR2 SVGIG (reference sequence). The CDR3 has 12 residues. As DNA, the CDR3 is TGTGCCTGGAGTGGAGCATACACTGAAGCTTTCTTT. Its protein product is CAWSGAYTEAFF.

On this clone: Other DNA sequences from this sample encode an identical CDR3 as well. The chain joins TRBV2 to TRBJ1-2, with 9 positions matching TRBD1. The CDR3 is made up of 12 amino acids. Germline V gene lookup returns CDR1 SNHLY and CDR2 FYNNEI. Trimming removed 6 bases from V and 6 bases from J; junction bases left unmatched: 2. The CDR3 spells CASRTGGDGYTF. CDR3 nucleotides: TGTGCCAGCAGGACAGGGGGAGATGGCTACACCTTC.

The sample holds a few counts of this clone. The genes are TRBV7-9 and TRBJ1-6, with no clear D. This CDR3 contains 14 residues. Between the trimmed V and J ends, which lost 1 base and 7 bases, there was a span of 8 bases. Germline V gene data show CDR1 as SEHNR and CDR2 as FQNEAQ (reference sequence). CDR3 sequence (DNA): TGTGCCAGCAGCTTAGGGACTCCAAATTCACCCCTCCACTTT. Translating it yields CASSLGTPNSPLHF.

This chain connects TRBV7-9 to TRBJ1-2, with D hard to call. V lost 5 bases to trimming and J lost 4 bases, with 14 bases between them. The CDR3 consists of 14 residues. In germline, CDR1 is SEHNR, CDR2 FQNEAQ (reference sequence). The CDR3 DNA reads TGTGCCAGCAGCCACTTTCCCGGTCTCTATGGCTACACCTTC. Amino acid sequence: CASSHFPGLYGYTF.

The rearrangement uses TRBV29-1 and TRBJ1-2; 8 positions agree with TRBD1. Germline V gene lookup returns CDR1 SQVTM and CDR2 ANQGSEA. This CDR3 has 12 residues. With V trimmed by 7 bases and J by 3 bases, 4 bases remained unmatched. CDR3 amino acids: CSGGQADYGYTF. DNA of the CDR3: TGCAGCGGGGGACAGGCGGACTATGGCTACACCTTC.

The chain employs TRBV30 and TRBJ2-1; 9 bases match TRBD1. V was clipped by 4 bases and J by 7 bases; unmatched bases: 11. CDR3 length equals 15 residues. CDR1 and CDR2 from the germline V gene are GTSNPN and SVGIG (reference sequence). Written as DNA, the CDR3 is TGTGCCTGGACCGGTACAGGGGGCGTTATAAATGAGCAGTTCTTC. Encoded protein: CAWTGTGGVINEQFF.

This chain connects TRBV30 to TRBJ1-5; D unresolved. CDR1 is GTSNPN, CDR2 SVGIG, per germline (reference sequence). The V gene lost 1 base and the J gene lost 6 bases, with 10 bases spanning the gap. This CDR3 region has 13 residues. Here the CDR3 DNA reads TGTGCCTGGAGTGCTAGTCTCACTCAGCCCCAGCATTTT. Translation: CAWSASLTQPQHF.

The chain couples TRBV19 to TRBJ1-6; tentatively, D is TRBD1 (5 bases). Trimming took 7 bases from V and 9 from J, leaving 19 bases between them. This CDR3 region has 15 residues. Germline V gives CDR1 LNHDA, CDR2 SQIVND (reference sequence). In DNA form, the CDR3 reads TGTGCCAGTACCACGGTCGGGGGTAGTGTTTCACCCCTCCACTTT. This translates into CASTTVGGSVSPLHF.

This clone has more than one count but fewer than ten. The chain carries TRBV19 and TRBJ2-6, with TRBD1 matching 9 bases. The CDR3 contains 19 residues. CDR1 is LNHDA and CDR2 is SQIVND in the germline V gene (reference sequence). The ends lost 5 bases at V and 2 bases at J; junction bases unmatched: 13. CDR3 nucleotide sequence: TGTGCCAGTAGTCCTTGGGGGGGACAGGGAGGCCCTGGGGCCAACGTCCTGACTTTC. This codes for CASSPWGGQGGPGANVLTF.

This clone was recorded a few times. The chain joins TRBV5-1 to TRBJ1-6; 11 bases line up with TRBD1. After removal of 5 bases from V and 12 bases from J, the junction contained 10 bases not matched to a gene. CDR3 length equals 15 residues. Germline CDR1 is SGHRS and CDR2 is YFSETQ. CDR3 protein: CASRLEGQGGQPLHF. The CDR3 nucleotides are TGCGCCAGCAGACTAGAGGGACAGGGGGGTCAACCCCTCCACTTT.

This chain links TRBV3-1 (or the pseudogene TRBV3-2) with TRBJ1-3; 7 nucleotides agree with TRBD1. This CDR3 region has 17 residues. Germline V gene data show CDR1 as LGHDT and CDR2 as YNNKEL (reference sequence). V lost 7 bases and J lost 4; bases outside the gene matches: 16. The CDR3 DNA follows: TGTGCCAGCACCGCGGACAGGCCCAGGTCTTGGGGAAACACCATATATTTT. Translating it yields CASTADRPRSWGNTIYF.